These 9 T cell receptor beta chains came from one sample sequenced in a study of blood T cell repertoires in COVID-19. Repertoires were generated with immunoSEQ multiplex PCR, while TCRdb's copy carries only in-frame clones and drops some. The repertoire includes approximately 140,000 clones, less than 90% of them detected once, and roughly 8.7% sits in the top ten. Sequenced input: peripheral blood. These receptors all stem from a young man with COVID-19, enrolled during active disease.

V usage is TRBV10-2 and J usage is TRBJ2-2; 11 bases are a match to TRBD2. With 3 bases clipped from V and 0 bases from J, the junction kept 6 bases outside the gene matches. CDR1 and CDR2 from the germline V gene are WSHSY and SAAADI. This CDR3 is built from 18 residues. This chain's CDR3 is CASSDLAGGYANTGELFF. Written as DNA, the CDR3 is TGCGCCAGCAGTGACCTAGCGGGAGGTTACGCGAACACCGGGGAGCTGTTTTTT.

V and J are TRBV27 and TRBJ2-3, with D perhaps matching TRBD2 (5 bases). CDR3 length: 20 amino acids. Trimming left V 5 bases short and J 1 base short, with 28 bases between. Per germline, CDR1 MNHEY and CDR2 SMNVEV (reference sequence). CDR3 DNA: TGTGCCAGCAGTCCACGGGATTCCCCGAGCCCCACCTACGGCACAGATACGCAGTATTTT. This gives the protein CASSPRDSPSPTYGTDTQYF.

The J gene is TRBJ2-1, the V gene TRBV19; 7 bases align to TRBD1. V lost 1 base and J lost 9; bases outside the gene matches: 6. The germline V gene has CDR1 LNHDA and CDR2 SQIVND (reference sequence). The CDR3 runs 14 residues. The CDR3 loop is CASSIAEGATEQFF. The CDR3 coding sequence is TGTGCCAGTAGTATAGCAGAGGGGGCGACTGAGCAGTTCTTC.

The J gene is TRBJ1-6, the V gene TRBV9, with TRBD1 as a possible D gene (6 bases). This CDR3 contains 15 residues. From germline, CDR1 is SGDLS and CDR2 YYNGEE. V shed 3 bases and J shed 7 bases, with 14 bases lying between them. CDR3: CASSEGVDRNSPLHF. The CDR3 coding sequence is TGTGCCAGCAGCGAAGGGGTTGACAGGAATTCACCCCTCCACTTT.

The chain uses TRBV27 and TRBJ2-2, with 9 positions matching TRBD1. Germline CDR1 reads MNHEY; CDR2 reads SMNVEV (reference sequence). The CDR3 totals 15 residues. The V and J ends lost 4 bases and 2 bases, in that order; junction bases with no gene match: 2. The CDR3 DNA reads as TGTGCCAGCAGTTCGGGACAGGGTAACACCGGGGAGCTGTTTTTT. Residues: CASSSGQGNTGELFF.

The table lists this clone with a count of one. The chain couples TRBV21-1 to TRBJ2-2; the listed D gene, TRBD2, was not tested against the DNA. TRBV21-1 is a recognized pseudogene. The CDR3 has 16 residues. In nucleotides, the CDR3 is TGTGCCAGCAGCAAAGAAGGAGGGTGGGGGAGAGGGGAGCTGTTTTTT. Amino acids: CASSKEGGWGRGELFF.

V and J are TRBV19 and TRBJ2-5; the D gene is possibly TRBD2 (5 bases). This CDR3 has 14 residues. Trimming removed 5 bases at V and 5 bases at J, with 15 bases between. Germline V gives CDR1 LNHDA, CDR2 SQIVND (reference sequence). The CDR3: CASSRALASETQYF. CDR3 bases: TGTGCCAGTAGTCGCGCCCTAGCTTCGGAGACCCAGTACTTC.

The CDR3 sequence: CASSPSGGGTEAFF. For the CDR3, the DNA is TGTGCCAGCAGCCCCAGCGGGGGAGGCACTGAAGCTTTCTTT. The rearrangement uses TRBV27 and TRBJ1-1; weak D call: TRBD1 (5 bases). CDR3 size: 14 residues. Trimming took off 6 bases at V and 4 bases at J, with 15 bases between the two ends. Germline CDR1 reads MNHEY; CDR2 reads SMNVEV (reference sequence).

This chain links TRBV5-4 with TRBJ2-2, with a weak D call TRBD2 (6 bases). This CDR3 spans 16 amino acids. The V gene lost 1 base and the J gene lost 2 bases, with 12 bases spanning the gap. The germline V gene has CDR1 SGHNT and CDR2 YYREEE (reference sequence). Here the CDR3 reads CASSLLGDSNTGELFF. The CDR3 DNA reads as TGTGCCAGCAGCTTGTTGGGGGACTCCAACACCGGGGAGCTGTTTTTT.